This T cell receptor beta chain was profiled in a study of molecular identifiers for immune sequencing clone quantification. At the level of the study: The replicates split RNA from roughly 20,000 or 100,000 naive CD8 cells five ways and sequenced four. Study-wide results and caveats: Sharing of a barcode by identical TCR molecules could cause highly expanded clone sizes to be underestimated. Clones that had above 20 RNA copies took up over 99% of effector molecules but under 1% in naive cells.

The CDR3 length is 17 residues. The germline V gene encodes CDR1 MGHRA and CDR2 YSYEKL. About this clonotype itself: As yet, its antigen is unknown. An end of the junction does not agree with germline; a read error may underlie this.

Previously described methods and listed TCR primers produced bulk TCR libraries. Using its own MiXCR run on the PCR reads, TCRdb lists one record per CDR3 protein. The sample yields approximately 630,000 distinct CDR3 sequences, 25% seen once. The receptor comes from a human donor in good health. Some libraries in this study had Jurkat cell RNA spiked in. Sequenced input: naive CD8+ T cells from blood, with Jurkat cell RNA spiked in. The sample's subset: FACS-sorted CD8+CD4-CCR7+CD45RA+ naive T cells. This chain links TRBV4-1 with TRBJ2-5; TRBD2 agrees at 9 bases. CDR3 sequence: CASGQHSSGGAEETQYF. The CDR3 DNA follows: TGCGCCAGCGGCCAACACAGTAGCGGGGGAGCGGAAGAGACCCAGTACTTC.